Listed below are T cell receptor beta chains from one sample, sequenced in a study of identical twins. TCRdb redid the calling of the 5' RACE reads with MiXCR, one entry per CDR3 protein. The repertoire holds about 530,000 distinct CDR3 sequences, with about 22% as singletons. This sample was also put to use in a study of yellow fever vaccine responses in identical twins.

Material: CD4+ T cells sorted from blood. The receptors stem from a woman aged 18-29 years in good health. CDR3s include the opening cysteine and the closing phenylalanine or tryptophan. Fields, in order: J gene, clone size, D gene, V gene, CDR3 DNA, CDR3 protein. D genes are given only for firm matches. Size is stated for part of the rows, as once, few or many counts, or as a class when the clone is expanded.

TRBJ2-7	few	TRBD2	TRBV18	TGTGCCAGCTCAGCTACTCCCGGGACTAGCGGGTCCTACGAGCAGTACTTC	CASSATPGTSGSYEQYF
TRBJ2-2	NA	NA	TRBV7-9	TGTGCCAGCAGTCCCGTGGTCGGGGAGCTGTTTTTT	CASSPVVGELFF
TRBJ2-7	NA	TRBD2	TRBV4-1	TGCGCCAGCAGCCAAGACGCTACTAGCGGGACCTCCTACGAGCAGTACTTC	CASSQDATSGTSYEQYF
TRBJ1-6	few	NA	TRBV5-6	TGTGCCAGCAGCTTGCAGGGTCCCCTCCACTTT	CASSLQGPLHF
TRBJ2-5	NA	TRBD1	TRBV12-3/TRBV12-4	TGTGCCAGCAGTTTAGGGCAGGGGGTAGGAGAGACCCAGTACTTC	CASSLGQGVGETQYF
TRBJ2-1	NA	NA	TRBV4-2	TGTGCCAGCAGCCAAAACGTTATTATAACAGGGCGAGCGCACAATGAGCAGTTCTTC	CASSQNVIITGRAHNEQFF
TRBJ2-5	NA	TRBD2	TRBV12-3/TRBV12-4	TGTGCCAGCAGTTTAAGGACGGGACTAGCGGGAGTAGAGACCCAGTACTTC	CASSLRTGLAGVETQYF
TRBJ1-1	NA	NA	TRBV20-1	TGCAGTGCTAGAAAACAGGGAATGAACACTGAAGCTTTCTTT	CSARKQGMNTEAFF
TRBJ2-5	few	TRBD1	TRBV4-2	TGTGCCAGCAGCCCTAAAATTCTGACAGGGGGCGACGAGACCCAGTACTTC	CASSPKILTGGDETQYF
TRBJ1-2	few	NA	TRBV5-1	TGCGCCAGCAACGACGGGACGGGCTATGGCTACACCTTC	CASNDGTGYGYTF
TRBJ2-3	NA	NA	TRBV9	TGTGCCAGCAGCCCAACGACAGGCAGCACAGATACGCAGTATTTT	CASSPTTGSTDTQYF
TRBJ2-3	NA	NA	TRBV20-1	TGCAGTGCTAGAGACGCCCCCGGTGGTCCTAGCACAGATACGCAGTATTTT	CSARDAPGGPSTDTQYF
TRBJ2-5	NA	NA	TRBV6-5	TGTGCCAGCAGTTACGGGCCTAGCATGGAGACCCAGTACTTC	CASSYGPSMETQYF
TRBJ1-2	NA	NA	TRBV5-1	TGCGCCAGCAGCTTGTGGCAGGACTATGGCTACACCTTC	CASSLWQDYGYTF
TRBJ2-3	few	NA	TRBV6-1	TGTGCCACCCAAGGACCTGGGGGGGGCCCGCCAGATACGCAGTATTTT	CATQGPGGGPPDTQYF
TRBJ2-3	NA	NA	TRBV19	TGTGCCAGTAGTAGACAGTGGTTGACAGATACGCAGTATTTT	CASSRQWLTDTQYF
TRBJ2-1	NA	NA	TRBV3-1	TGTGCCAGCAGCCCCCTCGGGTTAGGCCTCGATGAGCAGTTCTTC	CASSPLGLGLDEQFF
TRBJ2-5	NA	TRBD2	TRBV28	TGTGCCAGCACCTCTCGGGGGGACCCAAAGTACTTC	CASTSRGDPKYF
TRBJ1-4	NA	NA	TRBV20-1	TGCAGTGCTAGGAATACAGCTACTAATGAAAAACTGTTTTTT	CSARNTATNEKLFF